This TCR beta chain was captured in a study of regulatory T cells in long-lasting Graves disease. On the study more broadly: Patients with persistent Graves' disease had over 5 years of antithyroid drugs and persistent TSH receptor antibodies.

Library construction for TCR beta used iRepertoire HTBI primers and Arm-PCR of CDR3 regions. Each CDR3 protein gets one entry after TCRdb re-called the multiplex PCR reads with MiXCR. The repertoire holds 400,000 to 500,000 distinct CDR3 sequences, 20% to 25% seen once, with around 13% in the top ten. Overall study findings and caveats: Examination was confined to peripheral blood, excluding thyroid tissue. Authors noted too few samples as a limitation. Persistent disease preferred TRBV28, TRBJ1-2 and TRBJ2-5; new disease, TRBV20-1 and TRBJ2-1.

Trimming pared 3 bases from V and 4 bases from J, leaving 9 bases between. CDR1 LNHDA and CDR2 SQIVND come from the germline V gene (reference sequence). The CDR3 covers 13 residues. Time point denoted: persistent/refractory GD, antithyroid drugs over 5 years with positive TRAb. RNA isolated from PBMCs was used to make the TCR library. This clonotype was recorded a few times. Its target is not known. The sample was peripheral blood mononuclear cells (PBMCs), taken when the disease was refractory, from a patient treated with antithyroid drugs. The chain is built from TRBV19 and TRBJ1-2; D call uncertain. This receptor was taken from a female donor with Graves disease. CDR3: CASSIWRSYGYTF. The CDR3 region has the DNA TGTGCCAGTAGTATCTGGAGGAGCTATGGCTACACCTTC.